The 20 T cell receptor beta chains given below trace back to one sample, sequenced in a study of control samples from healthy donors and cancer patients. Some clones are missing from TCRdb's copy, which holds only in-frame ones; the method was immunoSEQ multiplex PCR. The sample has around 30,000 clones, roughly 95% seen once. The sequencing sample was made of blood. Source of these receptors: a man in his sixties in good health.

In DNA form, the CDR3 reads TGTGCCAGCAGCTTGCTAGCGGGGTTGAACACCGGGGAGCTGTTTTTT. Residues: CASSLLAGLNTGELFF. This chain uses TRBV5-6 with TRBJ2-2; 9 bases agree with TRBD2. The CDR3 has 16 residues. Germline V gene data show CDR1 as SGHDT and CDR2 as YYEEEE. V gave up 1 base and J gave up 1 base; unmatched junction bases: 2.

The chain couples TRBV7-2 to TRBJ1-2, with 9 bases matching TRBD1. The ends lost 5 bases at V and 4 bases at J; junction bases unmatched: 5. This CDR3 is 14 amino acids long. The germline CDR1 and CDR2 sequences are SGHTA and FQGNSA. The DNA for the CDR3 is TGTGCCAGCAGCCCCGGGACAGGGAGCTATGGCTACACCTTC. Protein product: CASSPGTGSYGYTF.

The V and J genes are TRBV19 and TRBJ1-2; possibly TRBD1 for D (6 bases). Germline V CDR1 and CDR2: LNHDA, SQIVND (reference sequence). V dropped 5 bases and J dropped 4 bases, with 11 bases sitting between them. CDR3 length: 13 residues. The CDR3 region is CASSLRQVYGYTF. CDR3 in DNA: TGTGCCAGTAGTTTGAGACAGGTCTATGGCTACACCTTC.

The CDR3 here is CASSQSGGAWEQFF. The CDR3 region has the DNA TGCGCCAGCAGCCAAAGCGGGGGGGCATGGGAGCAGTTCTTC. The rearrangement joins TRBV4-3 to TRBJ2-1; 10 bases fit TRBD2. The CDR3 spans 14 residues. The trim removed 2 bases at V and 10 bases at J, leaving 5 bases unmatched. Per germline, CDR1 LGHNA and CDR2 YSLEER.

The genes are TRBV3-1 (or the pseudogene TRBV3-2) and TRBJ2-6; TRBD1 agrees at 9 bases. The ends lost 2 bases at V and 0 bases at J; junction bases unmatched: 2. CDR1 is LGHDT and CDR2 is YNNKEL in the germline V gene (reference sequence). The CDR3 is 17 amino acids. The CDR3 coding sequence is TGTGCCAGCAGCCAACTGGACAGGGGCTCTGGGGCCAACGTCCTGACTTTC. Translating it yields CASSQLDRGSGANVLTF.

V is TRBV3-1 (or the pseudogene TRBV3-2) and J is TRBJ1-2; D might be TRBD1 (6 bases). Looked up from germline, CDR1 is LGHDT and CDR2 is YNNKEL (reference sequence). The CDR3 length is 15 residues. Trimming stripped 2 bases from V and 5 bases from J, with 15 bases between. The CDR3 region has the DNA TGTGCCAGCAGCCAAACAGGGTACCAAAGTTATGGCTACACCTTC. It translates to CASSQTGYQSYGYTF.

The gene calls are TRBV7-9 and TRBJ2-3, with TRBD2 matching over 9 bases. The CDR3 length is 18 residues. In germline, CDR1 is SEHNR, CDR2 FQNEAQ (reference sequence). V trimming: 5 bases; J trimming: 0 bases; junction bases outside the gene matches: 12. DNA for the CDR3: TGTGCCAGCAGCCATACGGGAGCGGGGGGCTTTAGCACAGATACGCAGTATTTT. It yields the protein CASSHTGAGGFSTDTQYF.

The chain is built from TRBV24-1 and TRBJ2-1; no clear D. With 5 bases removed from V and 5 bases from J, the gap between germline ends came to 9 bases. Germline CDR1 and CDR2: KGHDR and SFDVKD. The CDR3 contains 13 residues. CDR3 protein: CATSGPPDNEQFF. As DNA, the CDR3 is TGTGCCACCAGTGGCCCGCCTGACAATGAGCAGTTCTTC.

The rearrangement joins TRBV18 to TRBJ1-2; 11 bases are a match to TRBD1. This CDR3 contains 17 residues. Looked up from germline, CDR1 is KGHSH and CDR2 is LQKENI. Losses at the gene ends were 0 bases for V and 8 bases for J; bases not matched to a gene: 11. CDR3 residues: CASSPPLDRGRSGGYTF. In nucleotides, the CDR3 is TGTGCCAGCTCACCACCCCTGGACAGGGGGCGAAGTGGCGGCTACACCTTC.

The chain uses TRBV7-2 and TRBJ1-2; 11 bases fit TRBD1. The CDR3 is 15 amino acids. V was clipped by 3 bases and J by 4 bases; unmatched bases: 4. Germline V gives CDR1 SGHTA, CDR2 FQGNSA. Here the CDR3 DNA reads TGTGCCAGCAGCTTGAGGACAGGGGGCCTCTATGGCTACACCTTC. Translation gives CASSLRTGGLYGYTF.

V gene TRBV6-2 or TRBV6-3 combines with J gene TRBJ1-6; no clear D gene. Trimming cost V 4 bases and J 9 bases, with 7 bases left between them. Germline CDR1 MNHEY, CDR2 SVGEGT. The CDR3 length is 12 residues. The CDR3 spells CASSSTFSPLHF. CDR3 DNA: TGTGCCAGCAGTTCGACATTTTCACCCCTCCACTTT.

This clone appeared once. In DNA, the CDR3 is TGTGCCAGCAGCCCAGGGGGCGGGGGAGCCGGGGTTGAGCAGTTCTTC. Translating it yields CASSPGGGGAGVEQFF. The V call is TRBV7-2, the J call TRBJ2-1, with D possibly matching TRBD1 (8 bases). Per germline, CDR1 SGHTA and CDR2 FQGNSA. V lost 5 bases and J 9 bases, leaving 23 bases between the germline ends. The CDR3 runs to 16 residues.

The chain employs TRBV6-5 and TRBJ2-7; 7 positions match TRBD2. After removal of 8 bases from V and 5 bases from J, the junction contained 3 bases not matched to a gene. Germline V lookup: CDR1 MNHEY, CDR2 SVGAGI. The length of the CDR3 is 11 residues. DNA of the CDR3: TGTGCCAGCCTCGGGGGGAACGAGCAGTACTTC. This codes for CASLGGNEQYF.

The chain joins TRBV14 to TRBJ2-1; D might be TRBD1 or TRBD2, each matching 5 bases. This CDR3 is built from 16 residues. V was trimmed by 5 bases and J by 4 bases, leaving 18 bases between them. Germline CDR1 is SGHDN and CDR2 is FVKESK. CDR3 coding DNA: TGTGCCAGCAGCTTCCGAGGGGCTAAGGCTTACAATGAGCAGTTCTTC. Translating gives CASSFRGAKAYNEQFF. Based on the CDR3 plus reference TRBV14 and TRBJ2-1, the full variable domain is EAGVTQFPSHSVIEKGQTVTLRCDPISGHDNLYWYRRVMGKEIKFLLHFVKESKQDESGMPNNRFLAERTGGTYSTLKVQPAELEDSGVYFCASSFRGAKAYNEQFFGPGTRLTVL.

This rearrangement joins TRBV20-1 to TRBJ1-2; D unclear. The CDR3 has 11 residues. Trimming took 1 base from V and 8 from J, leaving 8 bases between them. CDR1 and CDR2 from the germline V gene are DFQATT and SNEGSKA (reference sequence). CDR3 sequence (DNA): TGCAGTGCTAGAGTGAGCGAAGGCTACACCTTC. Translated: CSARVSEGYTF.

This clone was counted a single time. The chain combines TRBV9 with TRBJ2-2; 9 bases match TRBD1. V shed 4 bases, J shed 4 bases, and the junction held 8 bases outside the gene matches. Germline CDR1 and CDR2: SGDLS and YYNGEE. The CDR3 sequence is 16 residues long. The CDR3 DNA reads as TGTGCCAGCAGCTCTGGGACAGGGTACGCCACCGGGGAGCTGTTTTTT. Its translation is CASSSGTGYATGELFF. Based on the CDR3 plus reference TRBV9 and TRBJ2-2, the full variable domain is DSGVTQTPKHLITATGQRVTLRCSPRSGDLSVYWYQQSLDQGLQFLIQYYNGEERAKGNILERFSAQQFPDLHSELNLSSLELGDSALYFCASSSGTGYATGELFFGEGSRLTVL.

The rearrangement joins TRBV10-3 to TRBJ1-2, with D uncertain. Germline V gives CDR1 ENHRY, CDR2 SYGVKD. Trimming took off 2 bases at V and 2 bases at J, with 9 bases between the two ends. This CDR3 is built from 14 residues. The CDR3 DNA sequence: TGTGCCATCAGTGAGCCGACGGAGAACTATGGCTACACCTTC. It yields the protein CAISEPTENYGYTF.

This chain links TRBV4-1 with TRBJ1-2; D not resolved. V lost 1 base and J 5 bases, leaving 8 bases between the germline ends. This CDR3 is built from 13 residues. Germline assignment: CDR1 MGHRA and CDR2 YSYEKL. In DNA, the CDR3 is TGCGCCAGCAGCCAAGCCGACCGTTATGGCTACACCTTC. Translation: CASSQADRYGYTF.

This sequence joins TRBV12-3 or TRBV12-4 and TRBJ2-7, with unresolved D. Trimming removed 2 bases from V and 5 bases from J, with 7 bases in between. The CDR3 loop spans 12 amino acids. CDR3 amino acids: CASSLRQHEQYF. As DNA, the CDR3 is TGTGCCAGCAGTTTAAGGCAGCACGAGCAGTACTTC.

This chain connects TRBV28 to TRBJ2-3; 10 positions match TRBD2. CDR1 MDHEN and CDR2 SYDVKM come from the germline V gene. The CDR3 length is 16 residues. V lost 4 bases to trimming and J lost 7 bases; unmatched junction nucleotides: 11. CDR3 residues: CASSSHSGGQQNTQYF. The CDR3 DNA reads TGTGCCAGCAGTTCTCATAGCGGGGGGCAGCAAAATACGCAGTATTTT. The whole variable domain, remainder taken from reference TRBV28 and TRBJ2-3, is DVKVTQSSRYLVKRTGEKVFLECVQDMDHENMFWYRQDPGLGLRLIYFSYDVKMKEKGDIPEGYSVSREKKERFSLILESASTNQTSMYLCASSSHSGGQQNTQYFGPGTRLTVL.